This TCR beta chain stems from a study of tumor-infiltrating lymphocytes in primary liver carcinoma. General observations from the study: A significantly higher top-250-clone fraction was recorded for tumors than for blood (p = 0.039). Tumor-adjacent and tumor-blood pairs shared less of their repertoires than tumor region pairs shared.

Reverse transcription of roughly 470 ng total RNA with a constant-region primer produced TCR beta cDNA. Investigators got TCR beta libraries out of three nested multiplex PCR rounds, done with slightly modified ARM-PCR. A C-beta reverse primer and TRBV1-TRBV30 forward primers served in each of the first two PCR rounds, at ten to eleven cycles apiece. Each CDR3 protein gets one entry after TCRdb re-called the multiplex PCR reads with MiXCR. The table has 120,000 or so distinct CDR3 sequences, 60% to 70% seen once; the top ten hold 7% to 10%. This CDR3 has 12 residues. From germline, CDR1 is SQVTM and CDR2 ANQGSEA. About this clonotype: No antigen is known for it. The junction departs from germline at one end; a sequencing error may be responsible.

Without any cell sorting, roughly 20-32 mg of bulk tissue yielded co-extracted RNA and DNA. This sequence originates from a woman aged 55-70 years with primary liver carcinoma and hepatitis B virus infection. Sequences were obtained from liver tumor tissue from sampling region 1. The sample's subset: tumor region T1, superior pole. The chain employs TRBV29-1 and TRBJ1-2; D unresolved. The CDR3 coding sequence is TGTAGCATGGACGGACCAAACTATGGCTACACCTTC. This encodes CSMDGPNYGYTF. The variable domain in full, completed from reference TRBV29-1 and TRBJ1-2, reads SAVISQKPSRDICQRGTSLTIQCQVDSQVTMMFWYRQQPGQSLTLIATANQGSEATYESGFVIDKFPISRPNLTFSTLTVSNMSPEDSSIYLCSMDGPNYGYTFGSGTRLTVV.